This paragraph reports one T cell receptor (beta chain). The antigen is undetermined. This CDR3 comprises 15 residues. Trimming took 5 bases from V and 7 from J, leaving 24 bases between them. Germline CDR1 DFQATT, CDR2 SNEGSKA (reference sequence). The iRepertoire nested amplicon-rescue multiplex PCR amplified TCR alpha and beta CDR3s from RNA. One-step reverse transcription and amplification started from approximately 100-400 ng of tissue mRNA or PBMC total RNA. TCRdb processed the multiplex PCR reads anew with MiXCR; each CDR3 protein has one entry. The sample holds about 99,000 distinct CDR3 sequences, 29% seen once. The data stem from a study of glioma-infiltrating T cells. Overall study findings and caveats: CDR3 overlap between tissue and blood was very small. Above-expected tissue-blood divergence occurred in all gliomas, most in low-grade ones.

This TCR was sampled from a human donor with low-grade glioma or glioblastoma, undergoing nonglioma brain surgery, or in good health (not recorded which). Sequences were obtained from glioma tissue, nonneoplastic brain tissue, or PBMCs (not recorded which). The V call is TRBV20-1, the J call TRBJ2-7, with a tentative D call TRBD1 (7 bases). CDR3 residues: CSAAPGLNRGNEQYF. The CDR3, as DNA: TGCAGTGCTGCACCGGGACTTAACAGGGGAAATGAGCAGTACTTC.